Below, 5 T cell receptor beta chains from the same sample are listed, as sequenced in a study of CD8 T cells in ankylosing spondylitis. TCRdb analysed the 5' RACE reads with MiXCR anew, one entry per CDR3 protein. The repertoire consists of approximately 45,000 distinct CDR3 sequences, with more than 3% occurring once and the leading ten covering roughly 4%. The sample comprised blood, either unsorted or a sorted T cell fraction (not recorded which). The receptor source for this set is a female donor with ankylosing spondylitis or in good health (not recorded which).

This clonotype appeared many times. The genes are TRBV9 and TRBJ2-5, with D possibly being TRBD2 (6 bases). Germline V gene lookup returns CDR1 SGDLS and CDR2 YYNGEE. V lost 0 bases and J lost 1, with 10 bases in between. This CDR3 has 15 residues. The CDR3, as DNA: TGTGCCAGCAGCGTAGGCGGGATGTTCCAAGAGACCCAGTACTTC. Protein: CASSVGGMFQETQYF.

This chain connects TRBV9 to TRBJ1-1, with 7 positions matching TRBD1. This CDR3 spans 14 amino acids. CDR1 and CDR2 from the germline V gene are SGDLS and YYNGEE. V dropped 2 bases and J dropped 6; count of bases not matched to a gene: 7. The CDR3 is CASSVTSDRAEAFF. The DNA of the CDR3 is TGTGCCAGCAGCGTCACAAGTGACAGGGCTGAAGCTTTCTTT.

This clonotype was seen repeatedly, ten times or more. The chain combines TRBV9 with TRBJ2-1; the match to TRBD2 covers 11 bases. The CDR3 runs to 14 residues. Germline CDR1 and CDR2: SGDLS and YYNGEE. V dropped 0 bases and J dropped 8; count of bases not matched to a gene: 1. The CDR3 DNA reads TGTGCCAGCAGCGTAGGACTAGCGGGGCATGAGCAGTTCTTC. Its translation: CASSVGLAGHEQFF.

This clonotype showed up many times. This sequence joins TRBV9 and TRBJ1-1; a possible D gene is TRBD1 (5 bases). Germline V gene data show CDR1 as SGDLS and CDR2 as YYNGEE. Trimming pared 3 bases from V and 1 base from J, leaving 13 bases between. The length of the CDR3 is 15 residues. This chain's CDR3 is CASSDKGYWNTEAFF. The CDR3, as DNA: TGTGCCAGCAGCGATAAGGGGTATTGGAACACTGAAGCTTTCTTT.

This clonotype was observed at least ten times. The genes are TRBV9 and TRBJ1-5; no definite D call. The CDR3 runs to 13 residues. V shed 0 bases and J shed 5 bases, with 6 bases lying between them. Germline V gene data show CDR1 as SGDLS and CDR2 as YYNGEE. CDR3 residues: CASSVDLHQPQHF. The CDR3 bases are TGTGCCAGCAGCGTAGATCTCCATCAGCCCCAGCATTTT.